This T cell receptor (beta chain) was recorded in a study of blood T cells in healthy people across ages. This clonotype was counted a few times. A read error may produce the germline difference seen at one junction end. The second PCR ran roughly 7 to 11 cycles with a sample-barcoded 5' primer and J-beta primers. TCRdb passed the 5' RACE reads through MiXCR, listing each CDR3 protein once. The repertoire holds around 1,500,000 distinct CDR3 sequences, approximately 30% seen once, with roughly 8.2% in the top ten. Source material: blood. The receptor's source is a woman aged 25-40 years in good health.

The CDR3 spells CSARDQAGDYSYTF. The DNA of the CDR3 is TGCAGTGCTAGAGATCAGGCAGGCGACTATAGCTACACCTTC. The chain recombines TRBV20-1 with TRBJ1-2, with no clear D. Germline V gene sequence: CDR1 DFQATT, CDR2 SNEGSKA (reference sequence). The CDR3 is 14 amino acids.